This T cell receptor (beta chain) came from a study of blood T cell repertoires in COVID-19. At the level of the study: Samples representing acute and convalescent COVID-19 were sourced from the United States, Italy and Spain.

In the original workflow: Reference gene primers were amplified, and this amplification served to estimate nucleated cell counts. Data came from immunoSEQ multiplex PCR; TCRdb stores just in-frame clones and leaves some out. Clone size and the V and J calls come from that table; the DNA yielded D and trimming. The table has hundreds of thousands of clones, 85% to 90% seen once. CDR3 length: 14 residues. The V gene lost 7 bases and the J gene lost 5 bases, with 16 bases spanning the gap. Germline assignment: CDR1 SGHRS and CDR2 YFSETQ. Material for sequencing was peripheral blood. The sequence was obtained from a woman in her thirties with acute or convalescent COVID-19. The genes are TRBV5-1 and TRBJ2-1, with unresolved D. The CDR3 DNA is TGCGCCAGCTCCCTGATCATTGCAGACAATGAGCAGTTCTTC. It is translated as CASSLIIADNEQFF.